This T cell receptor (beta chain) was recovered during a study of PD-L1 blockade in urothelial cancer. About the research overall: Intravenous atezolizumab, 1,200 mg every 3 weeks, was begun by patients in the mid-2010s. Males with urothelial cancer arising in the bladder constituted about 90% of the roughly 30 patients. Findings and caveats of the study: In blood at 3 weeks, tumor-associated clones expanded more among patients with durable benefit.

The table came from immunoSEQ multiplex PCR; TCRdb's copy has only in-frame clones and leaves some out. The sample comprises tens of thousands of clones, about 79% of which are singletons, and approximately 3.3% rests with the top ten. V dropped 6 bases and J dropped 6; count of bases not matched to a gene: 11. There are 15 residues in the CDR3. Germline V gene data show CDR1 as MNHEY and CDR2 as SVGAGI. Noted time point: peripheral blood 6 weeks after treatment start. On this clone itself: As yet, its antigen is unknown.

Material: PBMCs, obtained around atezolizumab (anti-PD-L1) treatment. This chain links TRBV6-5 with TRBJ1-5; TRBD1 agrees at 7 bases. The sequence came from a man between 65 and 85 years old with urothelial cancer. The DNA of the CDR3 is TGTGCCAGCAGCCCCCGACAGGGTATTAGTCAGCCCCAGCATTTT. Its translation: CASSPRQGISQPQHF.